Shown below are 14 T cell receptor beta chains from a single sample sequenced in a study of blood T cells in healthy people across ages. Then a second PCR, running roughly 7 to 11 cycles, was carried out with a sample-barcoded 5' primer and a J-beta primer mix. TCRdb re-analysed the 5' RACE reads in MiXCR, keeping a single row per CDR3 protein. The sample carries 700,000 to 900,000 distinct CDR3 sequences, more than 25% recorded once. The sample also formed part of further work on T cells of mothers and their children.

Sequenced sample: blood. These receptors were collected from a boy younger than 18 in good health.

This chain's CDR3 is CASTPYGQRAGANVLTF. As DNA, the CDR3 is TGTGCCAGCACCCCCTACGGTCAAAGGGCTGGGGCCAACGTCCTGACTTTC. The rearrangement uses TRBV27 and TRBJ2-6; D unresolved. The CDR3 spans 17 residues. Germline V gene lookup returns CDR1 MNHEY and CDR2 SMNVEV (reference sequence). V dropped 7 bases and J dropped 2 bases, with 18 bases sitting between them.

The gene calls are TRBV12-3 or TRBV12-4 and TRBJ1-2, with 8 positions matching TRBD1. J gave up 6 bases and V 7 bases, and 10 bases lay outside the gene matches. The CDR3 loop spans 14 amino acids. The CDR3 reads CASNNRGARDGYTF. The CDR3, as DNA: TGTGCCAGCAATAACAGGGGGGCGCGTGATGGCTACACCTTC.

V is TRBV20-1 and J is TRBJ1-6, with a weak D call TRBD1 (5 bases). The ends were cut back, 5 bases at V and 7 bases at J, with 15 bases in the middle. The CDR3 is 14 residues long. The V gene's germline CDR1 is DFQATT and CDR2 SNEGSKA (reference sequence). This CDR3 reads CSAPSAPGNSPLHF. The CDR3 DNA reads as TGCAGTGCTCCATCGGCCCCAGGGAATTCACCCCTCCACTTT.

The chain recombines TRBV4-1 with TRBJ1-1, with 7 bases that match TRBD1. V lost 4 bases to trimming and J lost 1 base; unmatched junction nucleotides: 6. Germline V lookup: CDR1 MGHRA, CDR2 YSYEKL. The CDR3 runs 15 residues. The CDR3 loop reads CASSREQGRNTEAFF. The CDR3 DNA reads TGCGCCAGCAGCCGAGAACAGGGGCGGAACACTGAAGCTTTCTTT.

Only a few counts were recorded for this clonotype. The rearrangement uses TRBV12-3 or TRBV12-4 and TRBJ2-3; D gene uncertain. The V gene lost 3 bases and the J gene lost 7 bases, with 17 bases spanning the gap. The CDR3 sequence is 15 residues long. The CDR3 loop reads CASSFSLSSSNTQYF. In DNA, the CDR3 is TGTGCCAGCAGTTTTTCCCTTAGTTCCTCTAATACGCAGTATTTT.

The J gene is TRBJ2-5, the V gene TRBV3-1; 7 bases fit TRBD2. The J call is doubtful: the DNA matches TRBJ2-1 better. Germline lookup yields CDR1 LGHDT and CDR2 YNNKEL (reference sequence). This CDR3 comprises 13 residues. The CDR3 DNA follows: TGTGCCAGCAGCCAAGAACGGGGGGACGAGCAGTTCTTC. It is translated as CASSQERGDEQFF.

The CDR3 protein is CASGQGDLTDTQYF. In DNA, the CDR3 is TGCGCCAGCGGACAGGGGGATCTGACAGATACGCAGTATTTT. The gene calls are TRBV5-1 and TRBJ2-3, with 10 bases that match TRBD1. Germline V CDR1 and CDR2: SGHRS, YFSETQ. CDR3 length: 14 residues. V lost 7 bases to trimming and J lost 3 bases; unmatched junction nucleotides: 5.

As to this clonotype: Possible read error: a much larger clone is one base away. Here the CDR3 reads CASCFGQYGEQYF. CDR3 nucleotides: TGTGCCAGCTGCTTTGGACAGTACGGGGAGCAGTACTTC. The chain joins TRBV7-3 to TRBJ2-7; TRBD1 is a possible D gene (6 bases). The CDR3 extends over 13 amino acids. The germline V gene encodes CDR1 SGHTA and CDR2 FQGTGA.

This sequence joins TRBV29-1 and TRBJ2-3, with a possible D match to TRBD1 (7 bases). Germline CDR1 and CDR2: SQVTM and ANQGSEA. The CDR3 is 13 amino acids. With 7 bases removed from V and 4 bases from J, the gap between germline ends came to 15 bases. The CDR3 DNA follows: TGCAGCGCCGAGGAGGGGGCCTCAGATACGCAGTATTTT. This sequence encodes CSAEEGASDTQYF.

In this sample, this clonotype turned up many times. The chain has TRBV5-4 and TRBJ2-5, with 15 positions matching TRBD2. V lost 4 bases to trimming and J lost 4 bases; unmatched junction nucleotides: 2. Germline V gene sequence: CDR1 SGHNT, CDR2 YYREEE (reference sequence). The CDR3 length is 15 residues. The CDR3 spells CASSRGLAGGETQYF. The CDR3 DNA is TGTGCCAGCAGCCGGGGACTAGCGGGAGGAGAGACCCAGTACTTC.

The genes are TRBV6-5 and TRBJ2-3; 8 bases align to TRBD1. Germline V gene lookup returns CDR1 MNHEY and CDR2 SVGAGI. V lost 7 bases, J lost 4 bases, and 10 bases stayed unmatched. The CDR3 totals 15 residues. The CDR3 region has the DNA TGTGCCAGCACCGCCAGACAGGGGTCGTCAGATACGCAGTATTTT. Residues: CASTARQGSSDTQYF.

This clonotype was found a few times. J is TRBJ2-5 and V is TRBV12-5; no clear D gene. TRBJ2-7 explains the end of the DNA better; the J call may be wrong. The CDR3 sequence is 12 residues long. Looked up from germline, CDR1 is LGHNT and CDR2 is FRNRAP. The CDR3 spells CASGLVRTEQYF. CDR3 DNA sequence: TGTGCTAGTGGTTTGGTACGGACCGAGCAGTACTTC.

This chain connects TRBV20-1 to TRBJ2-5, with D unresolved. Germline lookup yields CDR1 DFQATT and CDR2 SNEGSKA (reference sequence). V lost 0 bases to trimming and J lost 4 bases, with 9 bases between them. The CDR3 is made up of 13 amino acids. DNA of the CDR3: TGCAGTGCTAGAGATCAGAGAAGAGAGACCCAGTACTTC. It encodes CSARDQRRETQYF.

This clonotype has only a few counts. The V gene is TRBV7-3, the J gene TRBJ2-3, with D perhaps matching TRBD1 (5 bases). The CDR3 extends over 14 amino acids. Germline V CDR1 and CDR2: SGHTA, FQGTGA. The V and J ends lost 8 bases and 6 bases respectively, with 18 bases between them. CDR3: CASGSGLFRDTQYF. CDR3 sequence (DNA): TGTGCCAGCGGGTCAGGGCTATTCCGGGATACGCAGTATTTT.